This T cell receptor (beta chain) was recovered during a study of shared clonotypes between healthy human individuals. Sequencing used immunoSEQ multiplex PCR; TCRdb keeps in-frame clones, though not all of them. The table records around 2.5 million clones, over 85% of them present only once. Comments on this clone: As yet, its antigen is unknown. The identical CDR3 is also encoded by other nucleotide sequences in the sample.

Study results and caveats: For sorted subsets, rarefaction showed incomplete sequencing despite large depth. The generation probabilities recorded for non-shared clonotypes fell below those of clonotypes shared by all four donors.

This clonotype originated in a man aged 18 to 30 in good health. Some clones in this sample may be carry-over from other donors' samples. Sequenced sample: naive CD4+ T cells from PBMCs. Subset in this sample: CD45RA+ positively selected.

CDR3 in amino acids: CASSVAGTYNEQFF. CDR3 in DNA: TGTGCCAGCAGCGTAGCGGGCACCTACAATGAGCAGTTCTTC. The J gene is TRBJ2-1, the V gene TRBV9; D remains unclear. From germline, CDR1 is SGDLS and CDR2 YYNGEE. This CDR3 spans 14 amino acids. The V gene lost 0 bases and the J gene lost 2 bases, with 6 bases spanning the gap.